These 6 T cell receptor beta chains came from one sample sequenced in a study of CD8 T cells in Susac syndrome. About 0.5 to 1 ug RNA was reverse transcribed with random hexamers. TCRdb processed the immunoSEQ multiplex PCR reads anew with MiXCR; each CDR3 protein has one entry. Seen here are 50,000 or so distinct CDR3 sequences, roughly 93% observed once, and the top ten hold roughly 0.5%. Sequencing was performed on CD8+ T cells from PBMCs. All receptors derive from a human donor with multiple sclerosis.

The genes are TRBV2 and TRBJ1-1; tentative D call: TRBD1 (5 bases). The CDR3 runs 12 residues. Germline CDR1 and CDR2: SNHLY and FYNNEI. The V end lost 7 bases, the J end lost 2 bases, and 8 bases lay between the germline ends. CDR3: CASIQGNTEAFF. In DNA form, the CDR3 reads TGTGCCAGCATTCAGGGAAACACTGAAGCTTTCTTT.

This chain joins TRBV6-5 and TRBJ1-6; D is unclear. V was shortened by 2 bases and J by 5 bases, with 13 bases between the two germline ends. Germline lookup yields CDR1 MNHEY and CDR2 SVGAGI. The CDR3 spans 16 residues. CDR3 DNA: TGTGCCAGCAGTTACCTGGGAGGCCCCGATAATTCACCCCTCCACTTT. This encodes CASSYLGGPDNSPLHF.

The chain is built from TRBV5-4 and TRBJ1-1; tentative D call: TRBD1 (5 bases). V lost 7 bases to trimming and J lost 1 base, with 5 bases between them. Germline V lookup: CDR1 SGHNT, CDR2 YYREEE (reference sequence). The length of the CDR3 is 11 residues. The CDR3 spells CASQGNTEAFF. The CDR3 DNA follows: TGTGCCAGCCAGGGGAACACTGAAGCTTTCTTT.

The CDR3: CASSLGLAGETQYF. Written as DNA, the CDR3 is TGTGCCAGCAGCTTGGGACTAGCGGGGGAGACCCAGTACTTC. The gene calls are TRBV5-6 and TRBJ2-5, with 11 bases lining up with TRBD2. Germline assignment: CDR1 SGHDT and CDR2 YYEEEE. This CDR3 comprises 14 residues. The V and J ends lost 0 bases and 5 bases, in that order; junction bases with no gene match: 0.

The chain joins TRBV7-2 to TRBJ2-7; 12 bases line up with TRBD2. Germline V gene sequence: CDR1 SGHTA, CDR2 FQGNSA. This CDR3 comprises 14 residues. Germline trimming cut 4 bases from V and 7 bases from J; bases unmatched to any gene: 5. CDR3 region: CASSWTSGVREQYF. The CDR3 bases are TGTGCCAGCAGCTGGACTAGCGGGGTACGAGAGCAGTACTTC.

The CDR3 region is CASSQDKGFWPQHF. As DNA, the CDR3 is TGCGCCAGCAGCCAAGATAAAGGGTTTTGGCCCCAGCATTTT. The chain combines TRBV4-3 with TRBJ1-5; D remains unclear. Germline V gene data show CDR1 as LGHNA and CDR2 as YSLEER. The CDR3 extends over 14 amino acids. V was cut by 0 bases and J by 9 bases, with 12 bases left in between.